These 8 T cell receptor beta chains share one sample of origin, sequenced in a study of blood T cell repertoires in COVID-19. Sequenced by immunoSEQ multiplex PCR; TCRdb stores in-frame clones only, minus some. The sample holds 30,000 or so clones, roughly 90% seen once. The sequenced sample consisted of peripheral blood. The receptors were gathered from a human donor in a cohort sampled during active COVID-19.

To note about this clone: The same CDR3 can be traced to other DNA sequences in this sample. The CDR3 bases are TGTGCCAGCTCACCAGGACAGAACTATGGCTACACCTTC. As protein: CASSPGQNYGYTF. V usage is TRBV18 and J usage is TRBJ1-2; weak D call: TRBD1 (6 bases). From germline, CDR1 is KGHSH and CDR2 LQKENI. The CDR3 is 13 amino acids. V lost 2 bases and J lost 2, with 6 bases in between.

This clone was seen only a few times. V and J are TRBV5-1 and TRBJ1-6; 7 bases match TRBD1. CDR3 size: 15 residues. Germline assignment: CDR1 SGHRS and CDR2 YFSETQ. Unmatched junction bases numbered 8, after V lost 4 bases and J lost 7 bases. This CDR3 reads CASSVDRTMNSPLHF. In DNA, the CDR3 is TGCGCCAGCAGCGTGGACAGGACGATGAATTCACCCCTCCACTTT.

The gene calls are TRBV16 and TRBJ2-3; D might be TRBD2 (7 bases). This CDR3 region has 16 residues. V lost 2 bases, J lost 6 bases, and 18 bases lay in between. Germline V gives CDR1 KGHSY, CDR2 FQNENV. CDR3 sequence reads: CASSQTHGGRLDTQYF. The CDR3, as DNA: TGTGCCAGCAGCCAAACCCACGGGGGGCGGTTGGATACGCAGTATTTT.

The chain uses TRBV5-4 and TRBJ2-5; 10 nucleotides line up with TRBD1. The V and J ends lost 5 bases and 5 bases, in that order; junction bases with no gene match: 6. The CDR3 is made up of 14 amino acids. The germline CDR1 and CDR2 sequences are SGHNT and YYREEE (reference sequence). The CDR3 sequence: CASRAGTGAETQYF. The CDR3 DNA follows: TGTGCCAGCAGAGCCGGGACAGGGGCTGAGACCCAGTACTTC.

This CDR3 is CASSPRLAGGLYNEQFF. The CDR3 DNA follows: TGCGCCAGCAGCCCGCGACTAGCGGGGGGGCTTTACAATGAGCAGTTCTTC. The chain is built from TRBV4-3 and TRBJ2-1; 14 bases align to TRBD2. With 4 bases clipped from V and 4 bases from J, the junction kept 6 bases outside the gene matches. The CDR3 is made up of 17 amino acids. Germline CDR1 reads LGHNA; CDR2 reads YSLEER.

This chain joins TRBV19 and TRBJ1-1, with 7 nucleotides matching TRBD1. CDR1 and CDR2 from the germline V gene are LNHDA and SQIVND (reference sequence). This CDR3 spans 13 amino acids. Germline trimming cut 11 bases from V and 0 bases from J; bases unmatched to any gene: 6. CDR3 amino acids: CAVRDSLNTEAFF. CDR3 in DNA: TGTGCCGTTCGGGACAGTCTGAACACTGAAGCTTTCTTT.

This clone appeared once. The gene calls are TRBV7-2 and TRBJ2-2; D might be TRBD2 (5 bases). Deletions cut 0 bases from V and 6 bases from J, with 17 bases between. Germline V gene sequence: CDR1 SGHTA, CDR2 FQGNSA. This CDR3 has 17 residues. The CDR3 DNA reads TGTGCCAGCAGCTTAGCGGCGGGCATCACTCGGGCCGGGGAGCTGTTTTTT. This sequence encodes CASSLAAGITRAGELFF.

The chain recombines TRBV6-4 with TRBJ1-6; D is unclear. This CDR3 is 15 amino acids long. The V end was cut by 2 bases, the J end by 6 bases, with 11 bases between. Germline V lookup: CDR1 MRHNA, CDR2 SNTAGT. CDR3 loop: CASSDRAGGNSPLHF. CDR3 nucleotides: TGTGCCAGCAGTGACCGGGCAGGAGGTAATTCACCCCTCCACTTT.